The 30 T cell receptor beta chains in this list originate from one sample, sequenced in a study of T cells in Graves' hyperthyroidism and ophthalmopathy. Amplified TCR beta CDR3 regions came from RNA transcripts. During a first-round RT-PCR of the TCR CDR3, the HTBI primer set was used. TCRdb used MiXCR to reprocess the multiplex PCR reads, holding one entry per CDR3 protein. The sample shows 600,000 to 650,000 distinct CDR3 sequences, more than 20% of them seen only once. The sequencing sample was made of blood. These receptors were taken from a man aged 25-45 years with Graves' ophthalmopathy.

In this sample, this clonotype turned up a few times. The chain couples TRBV7-2 to TRBJ2-1, with D hard to call. The CDR3 runs 14 residues. With 0 bases removed from V and 8 bases from J, the gap between germline ends came to 11 bases. Germline loops: CDR1 SGHTA, CDR2 FQGNSA. The CDR3 DNA follows: TGTGCCAGCAGCTTAGCTGGGCCATGGGATGAGCAGTTCTTC. This translates into CASSLAGPWDEQFF.

This clonotype was detected a few times. At one boundary the junction diverges from the germline segment, which might be a read error. The rearrangement joins TRBV6-9 to TRBJ1-5; D uncertain. Looked up from germline, CDR1 is MNHGY and CDR2 is SVAAGI. CDR3 size: 13 residues. The CDR3 sequence: CASDEKSNQPQHF. CDR3 nucleotides: TGCGCCAGCGATGAAAAGAGCAATCAGCCCCAGCATTTT.

The table lists this clonotype with many counts. The J gene is TRBJ2-3, the V gene TRBV3-1; 7 bases map to TRBD2. This CDR3 is built from 15 residues. Losses at the gene ends were 1 base for V and 4 bases for J; bases not matched to a gene: 5. The germline gives CDR1 LGHDT, CDR2 YNNKEL (reference sequence). CDR3 residues: CASSQGGREADTQYF. In nucleotides, the CDR3 is TGTGCCAGCAGCCAAGGAGGGAGGGAGGCAGATACGCAGTATTTT.

The chain has TRBV27 and TRBJ2-1, with TRBD2 identical over 7 bases. The V gene end was trimmed by 5 bases and the J gene end by 8 bases; junction bases not matched to a gene: 12. Germline loops: CDR1 MNHEY, CDR2 SMNVEV (reference sequence). This CDR3 is built from 15 residues. The CDR3 coding sequence is TGTGCCAGCAGTGCCGGGACTACCCGGGGGGATGAGCAGTTCTTC. It codes for CASSAGTTRGDEQFF.

This clonotype was observed a few times. The chain joins TRBV30 to TRBJ2-7, with 10 nucleotides matching TRBD1. Trimming removed 2 bases from V and 2 bases from J; junction bases left unmatched: 3. The CDR3 covers 14 residues. Germline values: CDR1 GTSNPN, CDR2 SVGIG (reference sequence). The CDR3 is CAWSSGTGAYEQYF. The DNA for the CDR3 is TGTGCCTGGAGTTCGGGGACAGGGGCCTACGAGCAGTACTTC.

The gene calls are TRBV5-1 and TRBJ1-2; D remains unclear. CDR3 length: 14 residues. Trimming took 5 bases from V and 0 from J, leaving 11 bases between them. From germline, CDR1 is SGHRS and CDR2 YFSETQ. The chain's CDR3 is CASREDEPNYGYTF. The CDR3 DNA is TGCGCCAGCAGGGAAGACGAGCCTAACTATGGCTACACCTTC.

The genes are TRBV20-1 and TRBJ2-1; D is unresolved. CDR1 and CDR2 from the germline V gene are DFQATT and SNEGSKA (reference sequence). Trimming removed 2 bases at V and 2 bases at J, with 7 bases between. The CDR3 runs 13 residues. The CDR3 nucleotides are TGCAGTGCTAGATGGCAGACCTACAATGAGCAGTTCTTC. Its translation: CSARWQTYNEQFF.

This clonotype was counted only a few times. V gene TRBV20-1 combines with J gene TRBJ2-7; D is undetermined. CDR1 and CDR2 (germline): DFQATT, SNEGSKA (reference sequence). This CDR3 comprises 11 residues. With 7 bases removed from V and 2 bases from J, the gap between germline ends came to 9 bases. DNA of the CDR3: TGCAGTGTGCCCCGCGCCTACGAGCAGTACTTC. Amino acid sequence: CSVPRAYEQYF.

The V call is TRBV4-3, the J call TRBJ2-1; D gene unclear. Germline V gene lookup returns CDR1 LGHNA and CDR2 YSLEER. This CDR3 is 11 amino acids long. V dropped 3 bases and J dropped 7 bases, with 4 bases sitting between them. CDR3 sequence: CASSHTNEQFF. The CDR3 nucleotides are TGCGCCAGCAGCCATACAAATGAGCAGTTCTTC.

This clonotype appeared a few times. This chain connects TRBV6-1 to TRBJ1-1, with TRBD1 as a possible D gene (5 bases). Trimming stripped 3 bases from V and 0 bases from J, with 11 bases between. This CDR3 is built from 15 residues. The germline CDR1 and CDR2 sequences are MNHNS and SASEGT. DNA for the CDR3: TGTGCCAGCAGTGATCTTGGGGGGATGAACACTGAAGCTTTCTTT. It codes for CASSDLGGMNTEAFF.

This clonotype was seen only a few times. The V gene is TRBV6-5, the J gene TRBJ2-7; D might be TRBD1 (6 bases). Germline CDR1 reads MNHEY; CDR2 reads SVGAGI. The ends were cut back, 0 bases at V and 1 base at J, with 10 bases in the middle. This CDR3 is built from 15 residues. CDR3 sequence: CASSYSGRGSYEQYF. The CDR3 bases are TGTGCCAGCAGTTACTCGGGCAGGGGATCCTACGAGCAGTACTTC.

At least ten counts were recorded for this clonotype. The rearrangement uses TRBV11-2 and TRBJ2-7; a weak D match, TRBD1 (5 bases). Between the trimmed V and J ends, which lost 1 base and 3 bases, there was a span of 10 bases. The CDR3 extends over 14 amino acids. Germline CDR1 and CDR2: SGHAT and FQNNGV. CDR3 in DNA: TGTGCCAGCAGCTTAGCCGGACAAATCTACGAGCAGTACTTC. This encodes CASSLAGQIYEQYF.

This clonotype was picked up a small number of times. The chain combines TRBV20-1 with TRBJ1-1, with D possibly TRBD1 on 6 matching bases. Germline loops: CDR1 DFQATT, CDR2 SNEGSKA (reference sequence). CDR3 size: 16 residues. Trimming pared 5 bases from V and 3 bases from J, leaving 22 bases between. Written as DNA, the CDR3 is TGCAGTGCTCAGGACAGAGTCGAGCCTTCGCACACTGAAGCTTTCTTT. Its protein product is CSAQDRVEPSHTEAFF.

This clonotype was counted only a few times. The chain joins TRBV27 to TRBJ2-4; D may be TRBD2 (7 bases). Germline V gives CDR1 MNHEY, CDR2 SMNVEV (reference sequence). The V gene lost 8 bases and the J gene lost 7 bases, with 21 bases spanning the gap. This CDR3 spans 15 amino acids. The DNA of the CDR3 is TGTGCCAGCCGCCCCCGGGGGGCGCTTAGGAACATTCAGTACTTC. As protein: CASRPRGALRNIQYF.

The chain couples TRBV29-1 to TRBJ2-7, with D unresolved. This CDR3 has 13 residues. Between the trimmed V and J ends, which lost 7 bases and 2 bases, there was a span of 15 bases. Germline CDR1 and CDR2: SQVTM and ANQGSEA. The CDR3 region is CSAYGGHAYEQYF. DNA of the CDR3: TGCAGCGCGTATGGTGGGCACGCCTACGAGCAGTACTTC.

The sample holds many counts of this clonotype. The rearrangement uses TRBV3-1 and TRBJ2-5; 12 bases agree with TRBD2. V lost 5 bases to trimming and J lost 2 bases; unmatched junction nucleotides: 3. Per the germline V gene, CDR1 is LGHDT and CDR2 is YNNKEL (reference sequence). There are 15 residues in the CDR3. The CDR3 loop is CASSSGLAGQETQYF. The CDR3 nucleotides are TGTGCCAGCAGCAGCGGACTAGCGGGACAAGAGACCCAGTACTTC.

This clonotype has only a few counts. V is TRBV6-5 and J is TRBJ2-3; 12 nucleotides align to TRBD2. Trimming took 2 bases from V and 8 from J; bases not matched to a gene: 5. The CDR3 extends over 15 amino acids. Germline V lookup: CDR1 MNHEY, CDR2 SVGAGI. The CDR3 sequence is CASSYASGRASTQYF. The CDR3 DNA sequence: TGTGCCAGCAGTTACGCTAGCGGGAGGGCCAGTACGCAGTATTTT.

The chain combines TRBV10-3 with TRBJ2-5; 7 bases match TRBD1. This CDR3 region has 15 residues. CDR1 and CDR2 (germline): ENHRY, SYGVKD. V shed 3 bases and J 3 bases; nucleotides not matched to a gene: 7. The CDR3 here is CAISEGTDTKETQYF. CDR3 DNA sequence: TGTGCCATCAGTGAAGGGACAGACACGAAAGAGACCCAGTACTTC.

This clonotype occurred a few times. The chain links TRBV5-1 to TRBJ2-7; 7 bases are shared with TRBD1. The CDR3 covers 14 residues. The V gene end was trimmed by 6 bases and the J gene end by 3 bases; junction bases not matched to a gene: 9. From germline, CDR1 is SGHRS and CDR2 YFSETQ. The CDR3 here is CASNPGQANYEQYF. The CDR3, as DNA: TGCGCCAGCAATCCCGGACAGGCCAACTACGAGCAGTACTTC.

Of note for this clonotype: This sequence may be a read error, since a much larger clone differs from it by one base. The chain combines TRBV20-1 with TRBJ2-7; 12 bases map to TRBD1. The germline CDR1 and CDR2 sequences are DFQATT and SNEGSKA (reference sequence). The CDR3 extends over 13 amino acids. The CDR3 here is CSTRDRGLREQYF. CDR3 sequence (DNA): TGCAGTACTAGGGACAGGGGGCTACGAGAGCAGTACTTC.

This sequence joins TRBV28 and TRBJ2-7; D gene unclear. This CDR3 comprises 10 residues. Per germline, CDR1 MDHEN and CDR2 SYDVKM. The V end lost 8 bases, the J end lost 6 bases, and 8 bases lay between the germline ends. The chain's CDR3 is CASGPGEQYF. The CDR3 coding sequence is TGTGCCAGCGGCCCCGGCGAGCAGTACTTC.

With regard to this clonotype: This may be a read error, as it is one base from a much larger clone. The conserved final phenylalanine or tryptophan is absent from the CDR3, which likely points to a read error. This chain links TRBV12-3 or TRBV12-4 with TRBJ1-5, with D possibly being TRBD1 (6 bases). Trimming pared 4 bases from V and 7 bases from J, leaving 11 bases between. CDR3 length: 13 residues. The CDR3 protein is CASSWAGVQPQHL. The CDR3 nucleotides are TGTGCCAGCAGTTGGGCAGGGGTGCAGCCCCAGCATCTT.

The V gene is TRBV4-1, the J gene TRBJ1-5; 9 bases are shared with TRBD1. CDR1 is MGHRA, CDR2 YSYEKL, per germline. Trimming removed 4 bases from V and 4 bases from J; junction bases left unmatched: 5. The CDR3 has 15 amino acids. The CDR3 here is CASSRDDRGNQPQHF. CDR3 DNA sequence: TGCGCCAGCAGCCGAGATGACAGGGGGAATCAGCCCCAGCATTTT.

In this sample, this clonotype turned up a few times. V usage is TRBV7-3 and J usage is TRBJ2-7; possibly TRBD1 for D (6 bases). Germline CDR1 is SGHTA and CDR2 is FQGTGA. The ends were cut back, 10 bases at V and 5 bases at J, with 12 bases in the middle. This CDR3 has 11 amino acids. The CDR3 sequence: CANATGNEQYF. The CDR3, as DNA: TGTGCCAACGCGACAGGCAACGAGCAGTACTTC. Using reference TRBV7-3 and TRBJ2-7 for the parts outside the CDR3, the full variable domain is GAGVSQTPSNKVTEKGKYVELRCDPISGHTALYWYRQSLGQGPEFLIYFQGTGAADDSGLPNDRFFAVRPEGSVSTLKIQRTERGDSAVYLCANATGNEQYFGPGTRLTVT.

J is TRBJ2-1 and V is TRBV12-3 or TRBV12-4, with D perhaps matching TRBD1 or TRBD2 (5 bases each). CDR3 size: 15 residues. V shed 0 bases and J shed 6 bases, with 12 bases lying between them. For the CDR3, the DNA is TGTGCCAGCAGTTTAGCGGGGGTTAGGGGCAATGAGCAGTTCTTC. Its protein product is CASSLAGVRGNEQFF.

This clonotype was counted at least ten times. The chain links TRBV11-2 to TRBJ2-3; TRBD2 might be the D (6 bases). V shed 6 bases and J shed 2 bases, with 12 bases lying between them. The CDR3 consists of 14 residues. CDR1 is SGHAT and CDR2 is FQNNGV in the germline V gene. CDR3 DNA sequence: TGTGCCAGCAGACGGGACTCTCACACAGATACGCAGTATTTT. This gives the protein CASRRDSHTDTQYF.

This clonotype was counted many times. The V and J genes are TRBV7-9 and TRBJ2-3, with D unresolved. CDR1 and CDR2 (germline): SEHNR, FQNEAQ (reference sequence). The V and J ends lost 1 base and 8 bases respectively, with 19 bases between them. This CDR3 spans 16 amino acids. CDR3 amino acids: CASSLGTRMASGTQYF. Written as DNA, the CDR3 is TGTGCCAGCAGCTTAGGAACCCGGATGGCCTCGGGTACGCAGTATTTT.

The J gene is TRBJ2-7, the V gene TRBV11-2; TRBD2 is a possible D gene (6 bases). V lost 5 bases and J lost 6, with 20 bases in between. The CDR3 totals 15 residues. Germline V gives CDR1 SGHAT, CDR2 FQNNGV. CDR3 nucleotides: TGTGCCAGCAGCACCTCGGACCGTCTGGGGGGCGAGCAGTACTTC. Its protein is CASSTSDRLGGEQYF.

This clonotype was found many times. This chain links TRBV3-1 with TRBJ2-7, with D possibly matching TRBD2 (5 bases). Germline loops: CDR1 LGHDT, CDR2 YNNKEL (reference sequence). The CDR3 contains 16 residues. Trimming took 0 bases from V and 1 from J, leaving 13 bases between them. CDR3 in DNA: TGTGCCAGCAGCCAAGATGGTCGGCGGGTTTCCTACGAGCAGTACTTC. Translated, it gives CASSQDGRRVSYEQYF.

This clonotype was detected ten times or more. The chain joins TRBV6-2 or TRBV6-3 to TRBJ1-1, with D possibly TRBD1 on 6 matching bases. The germline V gene has CDR1 MNHEY and CDR2 SVGEGT. The CDR3 totals 17 residues. Trimming removed 0 bases at V and 0 bases at J, with 14 bases between. The CDR3 DNA reads as TGTGCCAGCAGTTACTCACAGGGAGAGCCCATGAACACTGAAGCTTTCTTT. This translates into CASSYSQGEPMNTEAFF.